This T cell receptor beta chain was identified during a study of CD8 T cells in ankylosing spondylitis. Per germline, CDR1 SGHRS and CDR2 YFSETQ. The CDR3 contains 16 residues. The ends lost 7 bases at V and 2 bases at J; junction bases unmatched: 9. In the case of this clonotype: What it binds is unknown.

Making use of molecular barcodes, quantitative 5'-RACE generated TCR beta libraries. TCRdb ran MiXCR on the 5' RACE reads and lists one entry per CDR3 protein. The top ten hold 0.9% to 1.2% of the sample, which has some 340,000 distinct CDR3 sequences, under 15% seen once. Findings and limits, study-wide: Earlier studies detected some motif variants in reactive arthritis synovial fluid and blood. Significant enrichment of disease-linked clones was reported in matched ankylosing spondylitis synovial fluid. What appeared characteristic of ankylosing spondylitis blood was a TCR beta motif of 7 or 8 highly homologous variants.

This clonotype was sampled from a male donor with ankylosing spondylitis or in good health (not recorded which). The chain employs TRBV5-1 and TRBJ2-3; 11 positions agree with TRBD2. The specimen sequenced was blood, either unsorted or a sorted T cell fraction (not recorded which). Here the CDR3 reads CASGYTSGSTTDTQYF. The DNA for the CDR3 is TGCGCCAGCGGCTATACTAGCGGGAGTACCACAGATACGCAGTATTTT.